The T cell receptor (beta chain) under discussion was sequenced for a study of cytomegalovirus exposure and HLA in healthy donors. Whole-study results and caveats: An assumption of roughly uniform sequencing depth across donors underlay the presence/absence analyses. A later analysis reportedly found that, within productive TCRs, an Asian-associated ancestry cluster had fewer N-insertions than the mean observed across the approximately 600 donors.

Regarding this clone: Its antigen is unknown.

The CDR3 loop spans 17 amino acids. The germline V gene encodes CDR1 MDHEN and CDR2 SYDVKM. V lost 3 bases and J 2 bases, leaving 19 bases between the germline ends. Nominal health characterized the donors when sampled, though unrecorded immune exposures were likely. The PCR contained 60 Vbeta and 13 Jbeta primers. In the original workflow: In a later analysis, the count reached 80 million or so unique TCR beta chains, with about 11 million shared. TCRdb's copy holds only in-frame clones and misses some; the assay was immunoSEQ multiplex PCR. V, J and clone size are taken as reported in that table, and D and trimming were inferred from the DNA itself. Of about 100,000 clones detected, roughly 79% appear once; the ten largest clones hold around 4.2%.

The chain uses TRBV28 and TRBJ1-2; D ambiguous. The material sequenced was PBMCs. This clonotype was sampled from a woman in her 70s in good health and CMV-seropositive. The CDR3 DNA is TGTGCCAGCAGTTTTTGGCGGAAGCAGCTTATAAACTATGGCTACACCTTC. Translated, it gives CASSFWRKQLINYGYTF.